This TCR beta chain was observed in a study of T cells of healthy individuals. This clonotype has at least ten counts. CDR3 length: 14 amino acids. V lost 4 bases and J lost 4, with 14 bases in between. The germline V gene encodes CDR1 SGDLS and CDR2 YYNGEE. TCRdb re-derived calls from the 5' RACE reads in MiXCR, one entry per CDR3 protein. This sample has around 63,000 distinct CDR3 sequences, with about 16% found just once. V is TRBV9 and J is TRBJ1-2; weak D call: TRBD1 (5 bases). The source is a human donor in good health. This chain's CDR3 is CASSSQGTVYGYTF. The CDR3 region has the DNA TGTGCCAGCAGCTCCCAAGGGACGGTCTATGGCTACACCTTC.